This TCR beta chain emerged from a study of blood T cells in healthy people across ages. General study findings and limits: Measured against age, TCR beta diversity per million T cells decreased in a roughly linear manner. Changes in expanded clonotypes were possibly confounded, as the CMV status of donors was unknown.

This clonotype was detected only a few times. Its matching antigen is unknown. The CDR3 spans 16 residues. Germline V CDR1 and CDR2: SGHDT, YYEEEE. Trimming pared 3 bases from V and 0 bases from J, leaving 13 bases between. The second PCR ran about 6 to 12 cycles with a sample-barcoded 5' primer and J-beta primers. Every cDNA molecule carried a tag from a template-switch adaptor bearing 12 random nucleotides. TCRdb fed the 5' RACE reads into MiXCR, producing one record per CDR3 protein. The sample has 500,000 to 700,000 distinct CDR3 sequences, 25% to 30% seen once. The gene calls are TRBV5-6 and TRBJ1-5; D may be TRBD1 (5 bases). This TCR derives from an elderly woman in good health. The source material was blood. The CDR3 spells CASSSRAGFSNQPQHF. The CDR3 DNA reads TGTGCCAGCAGCTCCAGAGCAGGGTTTAGCAATCAGCCCCAGCATTTT.